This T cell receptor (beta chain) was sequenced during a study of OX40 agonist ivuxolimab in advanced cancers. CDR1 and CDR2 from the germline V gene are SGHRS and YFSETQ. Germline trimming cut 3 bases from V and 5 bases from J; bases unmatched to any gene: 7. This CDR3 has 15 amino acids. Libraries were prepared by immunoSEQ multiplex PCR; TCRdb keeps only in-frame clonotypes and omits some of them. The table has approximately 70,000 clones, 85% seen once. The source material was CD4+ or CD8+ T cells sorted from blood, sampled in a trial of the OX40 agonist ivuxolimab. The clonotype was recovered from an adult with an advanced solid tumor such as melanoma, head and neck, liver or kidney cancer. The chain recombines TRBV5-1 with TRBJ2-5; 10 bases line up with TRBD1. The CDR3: CASSYGTGDRETQYF. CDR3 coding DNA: TGCGCCAGCAGCTACGGGACAGGGGATAGGGAGACCCAGTACTTC.